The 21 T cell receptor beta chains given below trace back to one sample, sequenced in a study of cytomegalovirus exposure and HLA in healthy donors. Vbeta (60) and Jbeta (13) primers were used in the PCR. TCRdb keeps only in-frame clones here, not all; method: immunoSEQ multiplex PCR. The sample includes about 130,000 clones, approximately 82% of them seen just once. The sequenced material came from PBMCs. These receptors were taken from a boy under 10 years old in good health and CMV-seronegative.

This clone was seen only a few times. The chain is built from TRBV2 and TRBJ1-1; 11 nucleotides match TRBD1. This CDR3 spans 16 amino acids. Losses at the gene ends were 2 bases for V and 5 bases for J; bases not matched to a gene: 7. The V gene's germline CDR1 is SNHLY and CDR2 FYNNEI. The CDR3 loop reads CASSEFRTGGRTEAFF. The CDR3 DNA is TGTGCCAGCAGTGAATTCCGGACAGGGGGCCGAACTGAAGCTTTCTTT.

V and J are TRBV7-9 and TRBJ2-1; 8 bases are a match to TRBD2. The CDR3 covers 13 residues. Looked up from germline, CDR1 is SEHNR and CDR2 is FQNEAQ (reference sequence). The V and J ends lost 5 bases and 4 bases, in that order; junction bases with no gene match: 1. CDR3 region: CASSPGGYNEQFF. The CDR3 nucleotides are TGTGCCAGCAGCCCGGGGGGGTACAATGAGCAGTTCTTC.

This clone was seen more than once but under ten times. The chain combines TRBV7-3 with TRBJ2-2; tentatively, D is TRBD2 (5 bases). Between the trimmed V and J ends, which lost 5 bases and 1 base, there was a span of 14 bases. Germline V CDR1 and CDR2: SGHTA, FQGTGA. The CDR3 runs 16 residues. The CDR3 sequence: CASSTYGGLNTGELFF. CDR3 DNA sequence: TGTGCCAGCAGCACTTATGGCGGGCTGAACACCGGGGAGCTGTTTTTT.

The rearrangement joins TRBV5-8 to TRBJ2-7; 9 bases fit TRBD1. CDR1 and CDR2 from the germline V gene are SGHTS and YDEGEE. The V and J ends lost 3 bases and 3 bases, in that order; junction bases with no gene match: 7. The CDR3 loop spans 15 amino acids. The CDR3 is CASSYRDRDYYEQYF. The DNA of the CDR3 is TGTGCCAGCAGCTACCGGGACAGGGACTACTACGAGCAGTACTTC.

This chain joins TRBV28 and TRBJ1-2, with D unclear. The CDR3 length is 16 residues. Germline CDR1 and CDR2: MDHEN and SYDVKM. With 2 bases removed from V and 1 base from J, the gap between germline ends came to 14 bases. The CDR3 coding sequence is TGTGCCAGCAGTTTAAGCGTCGGGGTGGGTAACTATGGCTACACCTTC. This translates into CASSLSVGVGNYGYTF.

CDR3 sequence: CATSRDRRESGNEQFF. Written as DNA, the CDR3 is TGTGCCACCAGCAGAGATCGGCGGGAGTCAGGGAATGAGCAGTTCTTC. The V and J genes are TRBV15 and TRBJ2-1, with 7 bases matching TRBD2. V dropped 0 bases and J dropped 7; count of bases not matched to a gene: 9. CDR3 length: 16 residues. The germline CDR1 and CDR2 sequences are LNHNV and YYDKDF (reference sequence). Full variable domain (missing parts from reference TRBV15 and TRBJ2-1): DAMVIQNPRYQVTQFGKPVTLSCSQTLNHNVMYWYQQKSSQAPKLLFHYYDKDFNNEADTPDNFQSRRPNTSFCFLDIRSPGLGDTAMYLCATSRDRRESGNEQFFGPGTRLTVL.

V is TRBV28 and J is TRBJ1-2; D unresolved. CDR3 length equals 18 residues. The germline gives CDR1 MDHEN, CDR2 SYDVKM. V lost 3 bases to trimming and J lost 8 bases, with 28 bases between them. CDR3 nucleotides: TGTGCCAGCAGTTTCGCCTACCCTATGCTGCGGGGTTCCGGAGGCTACACCTTC. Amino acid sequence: CASSFAYPMLRGSGGYTF.

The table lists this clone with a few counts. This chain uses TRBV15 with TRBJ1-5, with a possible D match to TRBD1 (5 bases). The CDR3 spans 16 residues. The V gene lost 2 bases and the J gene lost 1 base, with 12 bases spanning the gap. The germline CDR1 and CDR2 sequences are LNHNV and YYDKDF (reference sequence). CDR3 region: CATSRTDILSNQPQHF. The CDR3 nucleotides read TGTGCCACCAGCAGAACGGACATATTAAGCAATCAGCCCCAGCATTTT. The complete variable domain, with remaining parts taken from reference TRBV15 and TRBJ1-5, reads DAMVIQNPRYQVTQFGKPVTLSCSQTLNHNVMYWYQQKSSQAPKLLFHYYDKDFNNEADTPDNFQSRRPNTSFCFLDIRSPGLGDTAMYLCATSRTDILSNQPQHFGDGTRLSIL.

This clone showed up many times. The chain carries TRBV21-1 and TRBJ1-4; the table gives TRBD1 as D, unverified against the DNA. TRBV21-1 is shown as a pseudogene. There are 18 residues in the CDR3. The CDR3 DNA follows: TGTGCCAGCAGCAAAGCAAACAGGGGGAGGTCAACTAATGAAAAACTGTTTTTT. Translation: CASSKANRGRSTNEKLFF.

For the CDR3, the DNA is TGTGCCAGCAGCTTATCAGGACTAGCGAGCGATGAGCAGTTCTTC. Protein: CASSLSGLASDEQFF. V usage is TRBV7-6 and J usage is TRBJ2-1; TRBD2 matches 9 bases. The V gene end was trimmed by 2 bases and the J gene end by 8 bases; junction bases not matched to a gene: 7. The CDR3 has 15 residues. Germline assignment: CDR1 SGHVS and CDR2 FNYEAQ.

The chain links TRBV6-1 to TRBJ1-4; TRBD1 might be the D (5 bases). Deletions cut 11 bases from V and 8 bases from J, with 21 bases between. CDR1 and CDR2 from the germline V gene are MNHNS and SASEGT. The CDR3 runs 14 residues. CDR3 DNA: TGTGCCTCCCATGACAGTTTGGTGGGCGAAAAACTGTTTTTT. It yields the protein CASHDSLVGEKLFF.

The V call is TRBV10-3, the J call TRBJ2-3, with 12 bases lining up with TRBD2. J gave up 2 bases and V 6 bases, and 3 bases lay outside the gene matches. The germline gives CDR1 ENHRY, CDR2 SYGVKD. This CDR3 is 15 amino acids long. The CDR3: CAIRRTSGTTDTQYF. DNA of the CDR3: TGTGCCATCAGAAGGACTAGCGGGACCACAGATACGCAGTATTTT.

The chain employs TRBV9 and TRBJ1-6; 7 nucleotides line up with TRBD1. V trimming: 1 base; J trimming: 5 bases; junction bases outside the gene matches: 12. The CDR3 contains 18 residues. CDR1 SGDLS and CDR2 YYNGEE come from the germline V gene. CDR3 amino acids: CASSVSNLPGQDNSPLHF. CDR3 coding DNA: TGTGCCAGCAGCGTATCAAACTTACCCGGACAGGATAATTCACCCCTCCACTTT.

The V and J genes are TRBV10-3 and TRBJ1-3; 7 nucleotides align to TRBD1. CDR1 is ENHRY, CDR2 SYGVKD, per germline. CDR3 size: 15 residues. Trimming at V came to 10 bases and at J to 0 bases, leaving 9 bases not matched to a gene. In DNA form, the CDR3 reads TGTGCCACGAGAGAAGGGGGCAACTCTGGAAACACCATATATTTT. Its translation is CATREGGNSGNTIYF.

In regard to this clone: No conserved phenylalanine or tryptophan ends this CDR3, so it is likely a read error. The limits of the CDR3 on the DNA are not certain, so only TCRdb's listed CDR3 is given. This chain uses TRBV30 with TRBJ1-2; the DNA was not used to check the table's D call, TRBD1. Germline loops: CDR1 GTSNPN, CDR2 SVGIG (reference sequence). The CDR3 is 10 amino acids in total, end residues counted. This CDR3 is CASSTGLTLL.

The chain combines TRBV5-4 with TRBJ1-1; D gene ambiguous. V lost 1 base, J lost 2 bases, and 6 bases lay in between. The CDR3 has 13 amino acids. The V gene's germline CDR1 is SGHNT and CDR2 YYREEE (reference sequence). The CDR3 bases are TGTGCCAGCAGCTTGTTACAAAACACTGAAGCTTTCTTT. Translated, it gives CASSLLQNTEAFF. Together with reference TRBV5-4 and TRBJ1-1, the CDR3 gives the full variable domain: ETGVTQSPTHLIKTRGQQVTLRCSSQSGHNTVSWYQQALGQGPQFIFQYYREEENGRGNFPPRFSGLQFPNYSSELNVNALELDDSALYLCASSLLQNTEAFFGQGTRLTVV.

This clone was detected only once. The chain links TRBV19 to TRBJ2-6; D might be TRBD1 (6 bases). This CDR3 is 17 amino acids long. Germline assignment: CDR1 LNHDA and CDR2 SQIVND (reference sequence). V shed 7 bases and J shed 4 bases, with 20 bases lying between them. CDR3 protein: CASTGSNRVSGANVLTF. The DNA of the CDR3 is TGTGCCAGTACCGGGTCTAACAGGGTGTCAGGGGCCAACGTCCTGACTTTC.

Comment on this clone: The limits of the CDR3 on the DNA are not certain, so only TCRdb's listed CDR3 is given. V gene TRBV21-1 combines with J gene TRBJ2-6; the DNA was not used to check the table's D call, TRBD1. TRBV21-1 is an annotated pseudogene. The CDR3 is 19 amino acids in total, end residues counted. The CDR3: CASSNGEGQVGPGANVLTF.

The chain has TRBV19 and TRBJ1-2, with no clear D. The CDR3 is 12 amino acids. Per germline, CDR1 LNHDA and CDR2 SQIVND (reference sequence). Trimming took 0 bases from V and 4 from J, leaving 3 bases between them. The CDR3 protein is CASSIDLYGYTF. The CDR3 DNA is TGTGCCAGTAGTATAGATCTCTATGGCTACACCTTC. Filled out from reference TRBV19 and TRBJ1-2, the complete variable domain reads DGGITQSPKYLFRKEGQNVTLSCEQNLNHDAMYWYRQDPGQGLRLIYYSQIVNDFQKGDIAEGYSVSREKKESFPLTVTSAQKNPTAFYLCASSIDLYGYTFGSGTRLTVV.

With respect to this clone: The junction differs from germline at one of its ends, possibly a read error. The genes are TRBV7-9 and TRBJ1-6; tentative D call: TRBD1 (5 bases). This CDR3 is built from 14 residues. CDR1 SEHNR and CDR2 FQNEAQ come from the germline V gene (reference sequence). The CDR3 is CSSSFLLRGSPLHF. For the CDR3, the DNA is TGTTCCAGCAGCTTTCTCTTAAGGGGTTCACCCCTCCACTTT.

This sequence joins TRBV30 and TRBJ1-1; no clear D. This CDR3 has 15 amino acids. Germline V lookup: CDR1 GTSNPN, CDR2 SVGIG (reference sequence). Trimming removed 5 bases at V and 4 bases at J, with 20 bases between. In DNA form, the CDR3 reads TGTGCCTGGGGTACCACCGGAGGGAGAATCACTGAAGCTTTCTTT. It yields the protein CAWGTTGGRITEAFF. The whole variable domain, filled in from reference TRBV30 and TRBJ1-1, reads SQTIHQWPATLVQPVGSPLSLECTVEGTSNPNLYWYRQAAGRGLQLLFYSVGIGQISSEVPQNLSASRPQDRQFILSSKKLLLSDSGFYLCAWGTTGGRITEAFFGQGTRLTVV.